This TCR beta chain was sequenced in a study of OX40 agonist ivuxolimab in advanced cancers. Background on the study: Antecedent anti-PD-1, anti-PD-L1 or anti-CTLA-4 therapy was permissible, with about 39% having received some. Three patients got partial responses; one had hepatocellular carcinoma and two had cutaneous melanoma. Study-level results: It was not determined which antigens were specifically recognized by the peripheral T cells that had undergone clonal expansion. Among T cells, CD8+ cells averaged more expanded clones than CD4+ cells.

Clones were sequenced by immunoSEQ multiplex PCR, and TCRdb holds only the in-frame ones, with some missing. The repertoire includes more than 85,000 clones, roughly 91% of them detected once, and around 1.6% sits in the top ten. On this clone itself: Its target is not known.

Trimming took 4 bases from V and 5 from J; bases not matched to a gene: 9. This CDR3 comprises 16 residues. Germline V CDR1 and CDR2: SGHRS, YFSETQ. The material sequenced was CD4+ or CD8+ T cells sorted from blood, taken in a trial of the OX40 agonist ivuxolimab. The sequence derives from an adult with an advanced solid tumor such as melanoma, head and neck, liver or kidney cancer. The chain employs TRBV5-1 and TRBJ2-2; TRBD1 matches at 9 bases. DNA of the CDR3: TGCGCCAGCAGCCCGTTACAGGGGGCGAGGACCGGGGAGCTGTTTTTT. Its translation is CASSPLQGARTGELFF.